These 11 T cell receptor beta chains were sequenced from one sample in a study of shared clonotypes between healthy human individuals. Measured with immunoSEQ multiplex PCR; TCRdb has only the in-frame clones, and not every one. The sample has around 1.9 million clones; 93% are singletons. CD45RO-negative CD8 cells positively selected for CCR7 made up the naive population, which excluded terminally differentiated effector memory CD45RA+ cells. The sample consisted of naive CD8+ T cells from PBMCs. These receptor sequences come from a man aged 18 to 29 in good health. Some clones in this sample may be carry-over from other donors' samples.

CDR3 in amino acids: CASAGDRSYEQYF. As DNA, the CDR3 is TGCGCCAGCGCAGGGGACAGATCCTACGAGCAGTACTTC. V gene TRBV5-1 combines with J gene TRBJ2-7; 7 bases match TRBD1. Germline assignment: CDR1 SGHRS and CDR2 YFSETQ. V lost 7 bases and J lost 1; bases outside the gene matches: 5. The CDR3 is 13 residues long.

The J gene is TRBJ2-3, the V gene TRBV5-1, with D tentatively TRBD1 (5 bases). Germline loops: CDR1 SGHRS, CDR2 YFSETQ. This CDR3 contains 15 residues. Trimming stripped 0 bases from V and 2 bases from J, with 10 bases between. Here the CDR3 DNA reads TGCGCCAGCAGCTTGGACAGGCGACACACAGATACGCAGTATTTT. Its protein is CASSLDRRHTDTQYF. Full variable domain (remainder filled in from reference TRBV5-1 and TRBJ2-3): KAGVTQTPRYLIKTRGQQVTLSCSPISGHRSVSWYQQTPGQGLQFLFEYFSETQRNKGNFPGRFSGRQFSNSRSEMNVSTLELGDSALYLCASSLDRRHTDTQYFGPGTRLTVL.

The V call is TRBV11-2, the J call TRBJ1-4, with unresolved D. Trimming removed 3 bases at V and 4 bases at J, with 9 bases between. Germline V gene data show CDR1 as SGHAT and CDR2 as FQNNGV. The CDR3 contains 14 residues. In DNA form, the CDR3 reads TGTGCCAGCAGCTTTGCAGGAAATAATGAAAAACTGTTTTTT. Translating gives CASSFAGNNEKLFF. Based on the CDR3 plus reference TRBV11-2 and TRBJ1-4, the full variable domain is EAGVAQSPRYKIIEKRQSVAFWCNPISGHATLYWYQQILGQGPKLLIQFQNNGVVDDSQLPKDRFSAERLKGVDSTLKIQPAKLEDSAVYLCASSFAGNNEKLFFGSGTQLSVL.

This clone was recorded once. The chain couples TRBV27 to TRBJ1-4; D is unresolved. CDR1 and CDR2 (germline): MNHEY, SMNVEV (reference sequence). V gave up 8 bases and J gave up 7 bases, with 17 bases separating them. This CDR3 comprises 14 residues. Written as DNA, the CDR3 is TGTGCCAGCCGACGACCTACACGGGGTGAAAAACTGTTTTTT. Protein sequence: CASRRPTRGEKLFF.

The gene calls are TRBV29-1 and TRBJ2-3; D ambiguous. The CDR3 runs to 15 residues. V shed 4 bases and J shed 0 bases, with 14 bases lying between them. Germline assignment: CDR1 SQVTM and CDR2 ANQGSEA. This CDR3 is CSVAKRAKSTDTQYF. CDR3 nucleotide sequence: TGCAGCGTTGCCAAAAGAGCTAAGAGCACAGATACGCAGTATTTT.

The chain has TRBV27 and TRBJ2-1, with TRBD2 matching 8 bases. Germline V gene sequence: CDR1 MNHEY, CDR2 SMNVEV (reference sequence). V shed 6 bases and J 6 bases; nucleotides not matched to a gene: 10. CDR3 length: 15 amino acids. The CDR3 reads CASRGPGLDPNEQFF. CDR3 in DNA: TGTGCCAGCAGGGGGCCGGGACTAGACCCCAATGAGCAGTTCTTC.

This clone showed up just a few times. The chain carries TRBV6-1 and TRBJ1-2; D may be TRBD1 (6 bases). V lost 2 bases to trimming and J lost 6 bases, with 13 bases between them. Germline CDR1 reads MNHNS; CDR2 reads SASEGT. CDR3 length equals 14 residues. The CDR3 sequence is CASSERGGQDGYTF. The CDR3 DNA reads as TGTGCCAGCAGTGAAAGGGGGGGCCAGGATGGCTACACCTTC.

The chain employs TRBV6-5 and TRBJ2-7; possibly TRBD2 for D (6 bases). The CDR3 runs 13 residues. Trimming pared 4 bases from V and 3 bases from J, leaving 10 bases between. Germline V gives CDR1 MNHEY, CDR2 SVGAGI. CDR3 region: CASSWRVNYEQYF. The CDR3, as DNA: TGTGCCAGCAGTTGGAGGGTGAACTACGAGCAGTACTTC.

For this clone: In the same sample, other DNA sequences code for this CDR3. The rearrangement uses TRBV2 and TRBJ2-1; 9 bases agree with TRBD2. This CDR3 region has 14 residues. The germline V gene encodes CDR1 SNHLY and CDR2 FYNNEI. V lost 6 bases and J lost 4; bases outside the gene matches: 4. DNA for the CDR3: TGTGCCAGCAGCGGACTAGCGAATTACAATGAGCAGTTCTTC. This codes for CASSGLANYNEQFF. Full variable domain (missing parts from reference TRBV2 and TRBJ2-1): EPEVTQTPSHQVTQMGQEVILRCVPISNHLYFYWYRQILGQKVEFLVSFYNNEISEKSEIFDDQFSVERPDGSNFTLKIRSTKLEDSAMYFCASSGLANYNEQFFGPGTRLTVL.

The chain combines TRBV10-2 with TRBJ2-7; D perhaps matches TRBD2 (5 bases). This CDR3 region has 14 residues. Germline assignment: CDR1 WSHSY and CDR2 SAAADI. V dropped 7 bases and J dropped 3 bases, with 16 bases sitting between them. The CDR3: CASKPTDYLYEQYF. The CDR3 DNA sequence: TGCGCCAGCAAACCTACCGACTATCTCTACGAGCAGTACTTC.

This chain uses TRBV21-1 with TRBJ1-5. TRBV21-1 is a recognized pseudogene. CDR3 size: 17 residues. CDR3 coding DNA: TGTGCCAGCAGCTCGAAGCCAGGAGGAAACAGCAATCAGCCCCAGCATTTT. Translated: CASSSKPGGNSNQPQHF.